The next 4 T cell receptor beta chains were all read from a single sample in a study of blood T cell repertoires in COVID-19. Produced via immunoSEQ multiplex PCR; TCRdb's table is partial and in-frame only. The table includes around 250,000 clones, about 87% detected once. The sample was PBMCs or T cells enriched from blood (not recorded which). Source of these receptors: a woman aged 25 to 39 with acute COVID-19.

CDR3 DNA: TGTGCCAGCTCACCACCTTCCAGGGGAGCCTACGAGCAGTACTTC. It translates to CASSPPSRGAYEQYF. V gene TRBV18 combines with J gene TRBJ2-7, with D perhaps matching TRBD1 (6 bases). This CDR3 comprises 15 residues. Looked up from germline, CDR1 is KGHSH and CDR2 is LQKENI. V was clipped by 0 bases and J by 2 bases, with 11 bases between them.

Written as DNA, the CDR3 is TGTGCCAGCAGCCGACAGGGAGGCACAGATACGCAGTATTTT. Translation: CASSRQGGTDTQYF. V and J are TRBV14 and TRBJ2-3, with 7 bases lining up with TRBD1. The J segment lost 1 base and the V segment lost 4 bases, leaving 2 bases of the junction unmatched. The CDR3 is 14 residues long. Germline V CDR1 and CDR2: SGHDN, FVKESK.

The V and J genes are TRBV4-1 and TRBJ2-7; 7 bases are shared with TRBD2. The V and J ends lost 4 bases and 4 bases, in that order; junction bases with no gene match: 10. The length of the CDR3 is 15 residues. The V gene's germline CDR1 is MGHRA and CDR2 YSYEKL. CDR3: CASSLSRSGAYEQYF. CDR3 DNA sequence: TGCGCCAGCAGCCTAAGTCGGAGCGGGGCATACGAGCAGTACTTC.

V usage is TRBV28 and J usage is TRBJ1-3; weak D call: TRBD1 (5 bases). Looked up from germline, CDR1 is MDHEN and CDR2 is SYDVKM. The V end was cut by 7 bases, the J end by 8 bases, with 21 bases between. CDR3 length: 15 residues. In nucleotides, the CDR3 is TGTGCCAGCACCCCGCACACCTCCTCGGGGGACACCATATATTTT. As protein: CASTPHTSSGDTIYF.